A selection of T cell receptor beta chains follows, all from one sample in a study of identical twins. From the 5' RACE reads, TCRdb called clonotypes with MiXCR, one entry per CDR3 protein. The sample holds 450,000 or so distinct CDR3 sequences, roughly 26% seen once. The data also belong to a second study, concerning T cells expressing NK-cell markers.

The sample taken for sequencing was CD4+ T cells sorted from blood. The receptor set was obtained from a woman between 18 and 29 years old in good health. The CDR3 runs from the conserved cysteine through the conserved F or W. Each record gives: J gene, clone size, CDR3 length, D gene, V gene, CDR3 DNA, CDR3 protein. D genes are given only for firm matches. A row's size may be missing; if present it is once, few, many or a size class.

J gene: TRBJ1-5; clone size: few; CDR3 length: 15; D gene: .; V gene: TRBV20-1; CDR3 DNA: TGCAGTGCTAGGGGGGCAGGGGCAGGCAATCAGCCCCAGCATTTT; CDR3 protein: CSARGAGAGNQPQHF
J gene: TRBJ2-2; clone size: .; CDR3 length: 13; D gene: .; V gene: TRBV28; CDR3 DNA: TGTGCCAGCAGTCCCGGGACGACCGGGGAGCTGTTTTTT; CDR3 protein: CASSPGTTGELFF
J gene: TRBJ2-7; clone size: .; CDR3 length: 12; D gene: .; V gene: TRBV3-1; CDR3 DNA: TGTGCCAGCAGCCAAACCGAGGCGAAGCAGTACTTC; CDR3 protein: CASSQTEAKQYF
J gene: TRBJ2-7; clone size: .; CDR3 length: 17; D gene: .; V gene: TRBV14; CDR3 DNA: TGTGCCAGCAGCCAAGAATTGGCGACGGGACTCACTTACGAGCAGTACTTC; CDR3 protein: CASSQELATGLTYEQYF
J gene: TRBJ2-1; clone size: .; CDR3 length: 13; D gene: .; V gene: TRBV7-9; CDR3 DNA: TGTGCCAGCAGCTTACTGTACGCCAATGAGCAGTTCTTC; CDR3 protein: CASSLLYANEQFF
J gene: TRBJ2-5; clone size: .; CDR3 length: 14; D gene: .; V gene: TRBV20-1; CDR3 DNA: TGCAGTGCTAGCGGTTACAGGGAGGGGGAGACCCAGTACTTC; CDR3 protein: CSASGYREGETQYF
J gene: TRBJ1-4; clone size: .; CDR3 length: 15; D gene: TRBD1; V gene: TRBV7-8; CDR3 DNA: TGTGCCAGCAGCTTCCGACAGGGCTCTAATGAAAAACTGTTTTTT; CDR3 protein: CASSFRQGSNEKLFF
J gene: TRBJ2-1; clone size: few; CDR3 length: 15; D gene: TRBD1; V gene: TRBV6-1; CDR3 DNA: TGTGCCAGCAGTCTCCGGGACAGGGGGGCAAATGAGCAGTTCTTC; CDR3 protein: CASSLRDRGANEQFF
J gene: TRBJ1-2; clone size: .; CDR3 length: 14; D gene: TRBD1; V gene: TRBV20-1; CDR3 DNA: TGCAGTGCCACCGGGACAGAGAACAACTATGGCTACACCTTC; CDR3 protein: CSATGTENNYGYTF
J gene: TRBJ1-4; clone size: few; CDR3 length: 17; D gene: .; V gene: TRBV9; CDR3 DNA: TGTGCCAGCAGCGTAGGTTCGAGGGGACAAGGGAGCGAAAAACTGTTTTTT; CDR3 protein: CASSVGSRGQGSEKLFF
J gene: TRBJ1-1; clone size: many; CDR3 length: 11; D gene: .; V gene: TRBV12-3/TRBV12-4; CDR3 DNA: TGTGCCAGCAGTAGAAACACTGAAGCTTTCTTT; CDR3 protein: CASSRNTEAFF
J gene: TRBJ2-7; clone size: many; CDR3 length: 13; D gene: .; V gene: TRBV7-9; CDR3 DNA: TGTGCCAGCAGCTCAGCGAGCTCCTACGAGCAGTACTTC; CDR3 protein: CASSSASSYEQYF
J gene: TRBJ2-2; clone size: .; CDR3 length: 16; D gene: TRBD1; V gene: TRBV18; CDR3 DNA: TGTGCCAGCTCACCACAGCGGACAGGGCTCACCGGGGAGCTGTTTTTT; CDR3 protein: CASSPQRTGLTGELFF
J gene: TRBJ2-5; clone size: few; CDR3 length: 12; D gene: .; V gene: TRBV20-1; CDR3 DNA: TGCAGTGCTAGTTCCGAAGGGGAGACCCAGTACTTC; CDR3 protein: CSASSEGETQYF
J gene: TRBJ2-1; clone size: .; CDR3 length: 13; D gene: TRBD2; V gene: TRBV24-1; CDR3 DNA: TGTGCCACCAGTAATGCGGGAGGGAATGAGCAGTTCTTC; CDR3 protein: CATSNAGGNEQFF
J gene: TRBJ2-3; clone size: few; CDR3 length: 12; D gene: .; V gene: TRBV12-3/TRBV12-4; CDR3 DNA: TGTGCCAGCAGTTTAACCTTTGATACGCAGTATTTT; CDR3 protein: CASSLTFDTQYF
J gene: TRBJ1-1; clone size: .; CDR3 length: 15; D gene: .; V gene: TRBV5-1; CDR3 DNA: TGCGCCAGCAGCTTGGCGGGGACTGAGAACACTGAAGCTTTCTTT; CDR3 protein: CASSLAGTENTEAFF
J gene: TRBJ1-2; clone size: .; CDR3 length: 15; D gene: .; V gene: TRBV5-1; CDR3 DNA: TGCGCCAGCAGCTTGGTGGGGGGGGCGAGCTATGGCTACACCTTC; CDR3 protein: CASSLVGGASYGYTF
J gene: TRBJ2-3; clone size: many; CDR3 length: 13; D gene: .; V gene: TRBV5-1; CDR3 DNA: TGCGCCAGCAGCTTGGAGGGTTCGGATACGCAGTATTTT; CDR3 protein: CASSLEGSDTQYF
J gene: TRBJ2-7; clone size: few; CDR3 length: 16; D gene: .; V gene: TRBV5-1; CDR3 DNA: TGCGCCAGCAGCCCCTCCCGAGCAGGGCTGGGATACGAGCAGTACTTC; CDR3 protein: CASSPSRAGLGYEQYF
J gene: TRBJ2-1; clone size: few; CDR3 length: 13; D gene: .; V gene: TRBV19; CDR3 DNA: TGTGCCTCCCGGGACACTGACTACAATGAGCAGTTCTTC; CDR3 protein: CASRDTDYNEQFF
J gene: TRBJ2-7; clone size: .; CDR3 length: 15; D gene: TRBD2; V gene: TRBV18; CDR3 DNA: TGTGCCAGCTCACCACGACTAGCGGGGCCCTACGAGCAGTACTTC; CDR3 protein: CASSPRLAGPYEQYF
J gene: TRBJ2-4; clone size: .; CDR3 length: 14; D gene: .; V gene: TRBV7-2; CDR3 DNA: TGTGCCAGCAGCGAACAGTGGTTAAGCAACATTCAGTACTTC; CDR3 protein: CASSEQWLSNIQYF
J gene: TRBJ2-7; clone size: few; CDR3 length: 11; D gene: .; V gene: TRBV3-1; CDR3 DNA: TGTGCCAGCAGCCAAGGGGTCGAGCAGTACTTC; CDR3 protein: CASSQGVEQYF
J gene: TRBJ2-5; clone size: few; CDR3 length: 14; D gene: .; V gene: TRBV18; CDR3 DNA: TGTGCCAGCTCACAAGGATCAACTCCTGAGACCCAGTACTTC; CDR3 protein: CASSQGSTPETQYF
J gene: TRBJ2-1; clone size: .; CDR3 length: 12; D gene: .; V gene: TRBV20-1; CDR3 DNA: TGCAGTGCTACCGGGACTCTTAATGAGCAGTTCTTC; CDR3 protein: CSATGTLNEQFF
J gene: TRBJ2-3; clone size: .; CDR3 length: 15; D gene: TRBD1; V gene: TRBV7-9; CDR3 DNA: TGTGCCAGCAGCTCAGGACAGGGCTCACGAGATACGCAGTATTTT; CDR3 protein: CASSSGQGSRDTQYF
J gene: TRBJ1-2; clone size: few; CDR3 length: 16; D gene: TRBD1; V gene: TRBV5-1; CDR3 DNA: TGCGCCAGCAGGCCGGGACAGGCCGGTTTTGGGTATGGCTACACCTTC; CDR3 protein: CASRPGQAGFGYGYTF
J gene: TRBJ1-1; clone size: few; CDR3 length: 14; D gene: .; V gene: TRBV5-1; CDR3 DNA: TGCGCCAGCAGGATGACACATATGAACACTGAAGCTTTCTTT; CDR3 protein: CASRMTHMNTEAFF
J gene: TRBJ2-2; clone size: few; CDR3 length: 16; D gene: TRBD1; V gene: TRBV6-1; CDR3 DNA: TGTGCCAGCAGTAGGGTCCTACAGGGGGTCACCGGGGAGCTGTTTTTT; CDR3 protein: CASSRVLQGVTGELFF
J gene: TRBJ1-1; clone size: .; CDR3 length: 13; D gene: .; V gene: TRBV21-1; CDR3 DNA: TGTGCCAGCACTCGCCCAGGGAAAACTGAAGCTTTCTTT; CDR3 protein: CASTRPGKTEAFF
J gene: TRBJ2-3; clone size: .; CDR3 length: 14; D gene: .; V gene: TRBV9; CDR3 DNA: TGTGCCAGCAGCGTAGCCGGGAGTGACGATACGCAGTATTTT; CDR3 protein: CASSVAGSDDTQYF
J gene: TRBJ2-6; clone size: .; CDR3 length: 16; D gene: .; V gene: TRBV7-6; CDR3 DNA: TGTGCCAGCAGTTCCCCGTTGCGCTCTGGGGCCAACGTCCTGACTTTC; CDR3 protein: CASSSPLRSGANVLTF
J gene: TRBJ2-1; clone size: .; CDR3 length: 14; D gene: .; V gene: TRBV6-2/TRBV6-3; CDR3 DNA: TGTGCCAGCGGCCGATGGGGGAGTTACAATGAGCAGTTCTTC; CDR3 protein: CASGRWGSYNEQFF
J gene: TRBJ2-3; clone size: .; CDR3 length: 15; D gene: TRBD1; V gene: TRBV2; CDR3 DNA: TGTGCCAGCAGCGGGACAGGGGGTGAGGCAGATACGCAGTATTTT; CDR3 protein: CASSGTGGEADTQYF
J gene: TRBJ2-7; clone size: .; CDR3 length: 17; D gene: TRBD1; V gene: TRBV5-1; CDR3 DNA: TGCGCCAGCAGCTTGGCCAGTATGGGTGAGGGGGCGGACGAGCAGTACTTC; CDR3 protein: CASSLASMGEGADEQYF
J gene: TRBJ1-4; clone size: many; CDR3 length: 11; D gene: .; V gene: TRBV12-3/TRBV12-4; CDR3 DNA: TGTGCCAGCGGGAGGATTGAAAAACTGTTTTTT; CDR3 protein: CASGRIEKLFF
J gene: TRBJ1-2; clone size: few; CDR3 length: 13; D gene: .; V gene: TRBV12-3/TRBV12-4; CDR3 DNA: TGTGCCAGCAGTTTCAACATTGGGAATGGCTACACCTTC; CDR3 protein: CASSFNIGNGYTF
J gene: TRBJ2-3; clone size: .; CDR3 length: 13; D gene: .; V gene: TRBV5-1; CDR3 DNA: TGCGCCAGCTACCGGACAGTTACAGATACGCAGTATTTT; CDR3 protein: CASYRTVTDTQYF
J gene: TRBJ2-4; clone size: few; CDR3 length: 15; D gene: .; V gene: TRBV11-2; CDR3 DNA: TGTGCCAGCAGGCCGTTGAACCTAGCCAAAAACATTCAGTACTTC; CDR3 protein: CASRPLNLAKNIQYF